This T cell receptor (beta chain) was obtained from a study of cytomegalovirus exposure and HLA in healthy donors. PCR used 60 Vbeta primers and 13 Jbeta primers. The table came from immunoSEQ multiplex PCR; TCRdb's copy has only in-frame clones and leaves some out. The sample consists of tens of thousands of clones, 76% of them appearing once. The CDR3 has 14 amino acids. Per the germline V gene, CDR1 is SGHRS and CDR2 is YFSETQ. Trimming removed 0 bases from V and 5 bases from J, with 11 bases in between. The V gene is TRBV5-1, the J gene TRBJ2-5, with D possibly matching TRBD2 (6 bases). The receptor was derived from a male donor in good health and CMV-seronegative. Sequencing was done on a sample of PBMCs. CDR3 DNA: TGCGCCAGCAGCTTGGATCGGGGAGGCGAGACCCAGTACTTC. Its protein product is CASSLDRGGETQYF.